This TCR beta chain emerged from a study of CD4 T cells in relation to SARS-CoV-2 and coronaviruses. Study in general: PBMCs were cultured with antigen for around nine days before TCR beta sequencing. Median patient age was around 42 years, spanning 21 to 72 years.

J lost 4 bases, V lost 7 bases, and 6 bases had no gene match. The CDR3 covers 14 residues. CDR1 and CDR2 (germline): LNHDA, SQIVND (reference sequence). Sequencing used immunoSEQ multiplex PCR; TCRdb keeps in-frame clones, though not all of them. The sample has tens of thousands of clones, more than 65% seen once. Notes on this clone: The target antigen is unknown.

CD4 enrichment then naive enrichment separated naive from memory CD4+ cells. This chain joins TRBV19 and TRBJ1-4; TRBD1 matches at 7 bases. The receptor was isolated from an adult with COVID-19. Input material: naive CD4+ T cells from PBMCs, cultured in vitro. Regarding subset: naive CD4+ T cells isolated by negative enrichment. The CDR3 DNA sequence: TGTGCCAGTACCTCGGGACAGTTTAATGAAAAACTGTTTTTT. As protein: CASTSGQFNEKLFF. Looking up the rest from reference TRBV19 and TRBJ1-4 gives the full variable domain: DGGITQSPKYLFRKEGQNVTLSCEQNLNHDAMYWYRQDPGQGLRLIYYSQIVNDFQKGDIAEGYSVSREKKESFPLTVTSAQKNPTAFYLCASTSGQFNEKLFFGSGTQLSVL.